This entry describes one T cell receptor beta chain. Clones were read by immunoSEQ multiplex PCR, and TCRdb kept only the in-frame ones, dropping some. The table lists under 250,000 clones, about 80% of them singletons, with under 1.5% in the top ten. This record comes from a study of blood T cell repertoires in COVID-19. Study overall: The United States, Italy and Spain supplied acute and convalescent COVID-19 samples. PBMCs, B-cell-depleted T cells, or T cells were the source of the cDNA or gDNA that made up the material.

Participants came from 24 US areas, aged about 18 to 89 years. Clinical histories supplied by participants themselves formed the basis of cohort assignment. This TCR derives from a middle-aged woman with acute COVID-19. The sequencing sample was made of PBMCs or T cells enriched from blood (not recorded which).

As DNA, the CDR3 is TGTGCCAGCAGTTTTAGGCAGGGGGACTACGAGCAGTACTTC. It encodes CASSFRQGDYEQYF. The chain links TRBV27 to TRBJ2-7; TRBD1 aligns across 7 bases. V shed 3 bases, J shed 3 bases, and the junction held 5 bases outside the gene matches. Germline V gene lookup returns CDR1 MNHEY and CDR2 SMNVEV (reference sequence). The CDR3 runs 14 residues.